Many counts were recorded for the clone carrying this T cell receptor (beta chain). Antigen specificity is unknown. These data are taken from a study of regulatory T cells in long-lasting Graves disease. Study-level points and caveats: The persistent group shared around 2,600 public clonotypes, more than the 950 to 1,000 shared by new patients.

Time point reported: newly diagnosed GD, antithyroid drugs for less than 3 months. Scientists built the TCR library using RNA that was extracted from PBMCs. Arm-PCR of CDR3 regions and iRepertoire HTBI primers were the basis on which TCR beta libraries were built. TCRdb independently ran MiXCR on the multiplex PCR reads; one entry per CDR3 protein. This sample carries 400,000 to 550,000 distinct CDR3 sequences, around 15% of them seen once, and the ten largest clones take 9.5% to 12%. This CDR3 has 13 residues. Germline lookup yields CDR1 SNHLY and CDR2 FYNNEI. V gave up 6 bases and J gave up 6 bases; unmatched junction bases: 4. The data also belong to a second study, concerning T cells in Graves' hyperthyroidism and ophthalmopathy. That work contributes: Newly diagnosed hyperthyroidism patients aged 18 to 65 years had disease lasting under 2 months. Blood shared most expanded thyroid clonotypes above 0.001.

The source material was peripheral blood mononuclear cells (PBMCs), sampled at new diagnosis, from a patient treated with antithyroid drugs. This sequence was found in a woman younger than 45 with Graves disease. V gene TRBV2 combines with J gene TRBJ2-1; TRBD2 matches at 8 bases. The DNA for the CDR3 is TGTGCCAGCAGCCGCGGGACTAGCAATGAGCAGTTCTTC. Amino acids: CASSRGTSNEQFF.